Below are 24 T cell receptor beta chains sequenced from a single sample in a study of shared clonotypes between healthy human individuals. The method was immunoSEQ multiplex PCR; TCRdb's version includes in-frame clones alone and lacks a portion of them. The repertoire holds around 2,100,000 clones, just under 95% seen once, with less than 1.5% in the top ten. Selected positively for CCR7 and CD45RO-negative, naive CD8 cells excluded terminally differentiated effector memory CD45RA+ cells. Sequenced input: naive CD8+ T cells sorted from blood. These TCRs come from a man in his late teens or twenties in good health.

The genes are TRBV18 and TRBJ2-7; D gene ambiguous. The germline V and J ends were trimmed by 3 bases and 6 bases, with 12 bases remaining between them. Germline lookup yields CDR1 KGHSH and CDR2 LQKENI. There are 13 residues in the CDR3. CDR3 DNA sequence: TGTGCCAGCTCACCCTCGGGCCCCTTCGAGCAGTACTTC. It encodes CASSPSGPFEQYF.

The gene calls are TRBV27 and TRBJ2-7, with D uncertain. Germline loops: CDR1 MNHEY, CDR2 SMNVEV (reference sequence). The CDR3 spans 11 residues. The V end lost 8 bases, the J end lost 3 bases, and 8 bases lay between the germline ends. The CDR3 loop is CASGPDYEQYF. The CDR3 nucleotides are TGTGCCAGCGGGCCCGACTACGAGCAGTACTTC.

The chain has TRBV9 and TRBJ2-7; 7 bases map to TRBD1. The V segment lost 3 bases and the J segment 2 bases; nucleotides outside the gene matches: 8. CDR1 and CDR2 from the germline V gene are SGDLS and YYNGEE. The CDR3 has 15 amino acids. This CDR3 reads CASSEGDRGTYEQYF. CDR3 in DNA: TGTGCCAGCAGCGAGGGGGACAGAGGGACCTACGAGCAGTACTTC.

This clone was seen a single time. The rearrangement uses TRBV4-3 and TRBJ2-7, with 7 bases aligning to TRBD1. The CDR3 totals 16 residues. Looked up from germline, CDR1 is LGHNA and CDR2 is YSLEER. J lost 7 bases, V lost 0 bases, and 12 bases had no gene match. CDR3 sequence: CASSQDTGAHSEEQYF. DNA for the CDR3: TGCGCCAGCAGCCAAGATACAGGGGCCCACTCGGAGGAGCAGTACTTC.

V usage is TRBV2 and J usage is TRBJ2-3; D is possibly TRBD2 (6 bases). V lost 2 bases and J 5 bases, leaving 14 bases between the germline ends. The CDR3 is 15 amino acids. CDR1 SNHLY and CDR2 FYNNEI come from the germline V gene. CDR3 sequence: CASSELAVGGDTQYF. The CDR3 DNA sequence: TGTGCCAGCAGTGAATTAGCGGTCGGGGGAGATACGCAGTATTTT.

The chain links TRBV18 to TRBJ2-2; no definite D call. V lost 2 bases, J lost 1 base, and 11 bases lay in between. Germline loops: CDR1 KGHSH, CDR2 LQKENI. CDR3 length equals 16 residues. CDR3 nucleotides: TGTGCCAGCTCACCAACGAACGGAATGAACACCGGGGAGCTGTTTTTT. It encodes CASSPTNGMNTGELFF.

The chain uses TRBV5-4 and TRBJ2-5; tentatively, D is TRBD1 (6 bases). CDR1 is SGHNT, CDR2 YYREEE, per germline (reference sequence). This CDR3 region has 14 residues. Trimming took off 6 bases at V and 1 base at J, with 13 bases between the two ends. This chain's CDR3 is CASNEQGAQETQYF. CDR3 DNA: TGTGCCAGCAACGAACAGGGAGCCCAAGAGACCCAGTACTTC.

This rearrangement joins TRBV4-1 to TRBJ2-5; D uncertain. V shed 1 base and J shed 5 bases, with 11 bases lying between them. The CDR3 consists of 14 residues. Germline-derived CDR1 and CDR2 are MGHRA and YSYEKL. The CDR3 reads CASSQVALRETQYF. The CDR3 region has the DNA TGCGCCAGCAGCCAAGTCGCACTTAGGGAGACCCAGTACTTC.

The J gene is TRBJ2-1, the V gene TRBV5-1; 10 bases fit TRBD2. The CDR3 has 17 amino acids. Germline lookup yields CDR1 SGHRS and CDR2 YFSETQ. After removal of 0 bases from V and 3 bases from J, the junction contained 6 bases not matched to a gene. Here the CDR3 reads CASSLALRTSGYNEQFF. Written as DNA, the CDR3 is TGCGCCAGCAGCTTGGCCTTACGGACTAGCGGCTACAATGAGCAGTTCTTC.

V and J are TRBV7-9 and TRBJ2-5, with 8 bases matching TRBD2. The CDR3 contains 15 residues. Germline-derived CDR1 and CDR2 are SEHNR and FQNEAQ (reference sequence). Trimming at V came to 4 bases and at J to 5 bases, leaving 9 bases not matched to a gene. The CDR3 is CASSSLREGRETQYF. The DNA for the CDR3 is TGTGCCAGCAGCTCCTTACGGGAGGGCCGCGAGACCCAGTACTTC.

The V call is TRBV7-9, the J call TRBJ2-1, with D possibly matching TRBD1 (6 bases). The CDR3 is made up of 15 amino acids. V dropped 5 bases and J dropped 0 bases, with 11 bases sitting between them. Per germline, CDR1 SEHNR and CDR2 FQNEAQ (reference sequence). The CDR3 spells CASSGGQRSYNEQFF. CDR3 DNA: TGTGCCAGCAGCGGAGGACAGCGCTCCTACAATGAGCAGTTCTTC.

The J gene is TRBJ1-6, the V gene TRBV28; no definite D call. The V end was cut by 3 bases, the J end by 0 bases, with 12 bases between. The CDR3 is made up of 17 amino acids. Germline V lookup: CDR1 MDHEN, CDR2 SYDVKM. The chain's CDR3 is CASSLNWASSYNSPLHF. CDR3 coding DNA: TGTGCCAGCAGTTTGAACTGGGCGAGCTCCTATAATTCACCCCTCCACTTT.

Turning to this clone: The sample has other DNA sequences that encode this CDR3 too. J is TRBJ1-2 and V is TRBV28; D is undetermined. CDR1 is MDHEN, CDR2 SYDVKM, per germline. V lost 4 bases to trimming and J lost 4 bases, with 10 bases between them. The length of the CDR3 is 13 residues. CDR3 in amino acids: CASSSGVGYGYTF. Here the CDR3 DNA reads TGTGCCAGCAGTTCTGGGGTGGGCTATGGCTACACCTTC.

The chain joins TRBV4-3 to TRBJ2-7; possibly TRBD2 for D (5 bases). The CDR3 has 18 residues. The V end was cut by 1 base, the J end by 7 bases, with 26 bases between. CDR1 is LGHNA, CDR2 YSLEER, per germline. As DNA, the CDR3 is TGCGCCAGCAGCCAAGCTTTGTCCGTCGGAGCGCCCTCGGGGGAGCAGTACTTC. Translation gives CASSQALSVGAPSGEQYF.

The J gene is TRBJ2-4, the V gene TRBV7-9; D gene unclear. The CDR3 contains 16 residues. The V gene's germline CDR1 is SEHNR and CDR2 FQNEAQ (reference sequence). Trimming pared 0 bases from V and 3 bases from J, leaving 12 bases between. In nucleotides, the CDR3 is TGTGCCAGCAGCTTAGCGCGTCCCCCATTCAAAAACATTCAGTACTTC. Translating gives CASSLARPPFKNIQYF.

This chain uses TRBV11-2 with TRBJ2-7; the match to TRBD1 covers 9 bases. The CDR3 is 15 residues long. With 3 bases clipped from V and 2 bases from J, the junction kept 5 bases outside the gene matches. CDR1 and CDR2 from the germline V gene are SGHAT and FQNNGV. The CDR3 protein is CASSFWTGDPYEQYF. The CDR3 bases are TGTGCCAGCAGCTTTTGGACAGGGGACCCCTACGAGCAGTACTTC.

The chain employs TRBV6-6 and TRBJ1-1, with D hard to call. Germline values: CDR1 MNHNY, CDR2 SVGAGI (reference sequence). V lost 4 bases and J lost 1, with 7 bases in between. The CDR3 covers 13 residues. The CDR3 coding sequence is TGTGCCAGCAGTTCCGGCGGGAACACTGAAGCTTTCTTT. Encoded protein: CASSSGGNTEAFF.

The rearrangement joins TRBV9 to TRBJ2-3; D gene unclear. In germline, CDR1 is SGDLS, CDR2 YYNGEE. The CDR3 has 16 residues. Deletions cut 0 bases from V and 4 bases from J, with 15 bases between. CDR3 sequence: CASSVEGMSSADTQYF. In DNA form, the CDR3 reads TGTGCCAGCAGCGTAGAAGGGATGTCGTCTGCAGATACGCAGTATTTT.

The chain couples TRBV9 to TRBJ2-4, with TRBD2 as a possible D gene (5 bases). Germline V gives CDR1 SGDLS, CDR2 YYNGEE. CDR3 length: 14 amino acids. V was trimmed by 4 bases and J by 5 bases, leaving 13 bases between them. CDR3 sequence: CASSPPGNENIQYF. Here the CDR3 DNA reads TGTGCCAGCAGCCCCCCCGGGAACGAAAACATTCAGTACTTC.

The chain links TRBV14 to TRBJ2-3; TRBD2 matches at 7 bases. This CDR3 region has 15 residues. In germline, CDR1 is SGHDN, CDR2 FVKESK. Trimming took 3 bases from V and 1 from J; bases not matched to a gene: 4. In DNA form, the CDR3 reads TGTGCCAGCAGCCAGCACCTAGCGGGCACAGATACGCAGTATTTT. The encoded protein is CASSQHLAGTDTQYF.

A note on this clone: Other nucleotide sequences from this sample produce the same CDR3. The chain links TRBV9 to TRBJ1-1, with D unclear. This CDR3 has 13 amino acids. The V end lost 0 bases, the J end lost 4 bases, and 7 bases lay between the germline ends. Germline V CDR1 and CDR2: SGDLS, YYNGEE. The CDR3: CASSVGPGTEAFF. CDR3 coding DNA: TGTGCCAGCAGCGTAGGACCAGGCACTGAAGCTTTCTTT. The whole variable domain, remainder taken from reference TRBV9 and TRBJ1-1, is DSGVTQTPKHLITATGQRVTLRCSPRSGDLSVYWYQQSLDQGLQFLIQYYNGEERAKGNILERFSAQQFPDLHSELNLSSLELGDSALYFCASSVGPGTEAFFGQGTRLTVV.

CDR3 in DNA: TGTGCCAGCAGCCAATATATCCGGGACAGGGACCTCTATGGCTACACCTTC. It is translated as CASSQYIRDRDLYGYTF. The chain carries TRBV4-2 and TRBJ1-2, with TRBD1 matching over 9 bases. Trimming cost V 2 bases and J 4 bases; bases outside gene matches: 11. The CDR3 is 17 residues long. The germline V gene has CDR1 LGHNA and CDR2 YNFKEQ.

This clone has a handful of counts. Its ends do not fully match the called genes, so a read error is possible. The CDR3 sequence is CASSTAYNSPLHF. CDR3 coding DNA: TGTGCCAGCAGCACAGCCTACAATTCACCCCTCCACTTT. The chain employs TRBV9 and TRBJ1-6, with D hard to call. Per germline, CDR1 SGDLS and CDR2 YYNGEE. There are 13 residues in the CDR3.

J is TRBJ2-7 and V is TRBV28; 10 bases are shared with TRBD1. V shed 4 bases and J 5 bases; nucleotides not matched to a gene: 11. CDR3 length: 16 residues. Germline values: CDR1 MDHEN, CDR2 SYDVKM. In DNA, the CDR3 is TGTGCCAGCAGTTACCTAGGGACAGGGGAGGTGGACGAGCAGTACTTC. It translates to CASSYLGTGEVDEQYF.